This record concerns one T cell receptor (beta chain) sequence. What antigen it recognizes has not been identified. Base quality data are lacking; no much larger clone is found one base away. TCRbeta CDR3 regions were amplified from genomic DNA by means of the immunoSEQ Assay, a bias-controlled multiplex PCR. As for how the authors treated the data: The number of nucleated cells in each sample was estimated from the amplification of reference gene primers within the assay. Sequence reads were collapsed and filtered to measure the absolute abundance of every unique TCRbeta CDR3 rearrangement. For each sample, productive Simpson clonality was calculated as the square root of Simpson's diversity index across productive rearrangements. The table was pulled from immuneACCESS by TCRdb, which kept in-frame rearrangements only. Such tables lose some clones; where checked, under half of the loss comes from unresolved V genes, and the rest has no known cause. V and J calls and clone size are as listed in that table; D and trimming were resolved from the DNA. Counted in this sample were approximately 380,000 clones; approximately 90% of them appeared once. The ten largest account for over 0.7% of the sample.

Inclusive of the bounding cysteine and phenylalanine, the CDR3 is 15 residues long. Kept here is only the CDR3 DNA, which spans 45 bases and is read in frame from base 1. Based on the germline V gene (reference sequence), the CDR1 and CDR2 sequences are SGHNT and YYREEE. Germline trimming amounts to 0 bases on V and 2 bases on J, with 4 as the count of junction bases outside the gene matches. This specimen belongs to a study of blood T cell repertoires in COVID-19 (dated by TCRdb to 2018 to 2021). For the study in its entirety: Samples covering the acute and convalescent phases of COVID-19 were provided by collaborators in the United States, Italy and Spain. Nearly every sample came with metadata listing a de-identified subject ID, COVID-19 status, age in years and sex. Subjects who had been exposed to COVID-19, were actively infected with it, or had recovered from it provided the deeply sampled blood TCRbeta repertoires that made up the dataset. The prospective study material was composed of cDNA or gDNA derived from T cells, B-cell-depleted T cells, or PBMCs. HLA class I and class II types, where available, came from metadata supplied by the sample provider rather than from assay-based typing. The repertoires were made available in a free public database intended to serve as a resource for research on the immune response to SARS-CoV-2. The samples were drawn from the first 160 participants of the ongoing ImmuneRACE study and from some 1,300 subjects provided by 6 global collaborators.

General conclusions and limits of the study: Clinical and demographic metadata were provided uncurated, with the amount varying by source and participant.

Participants in the prospective study were aged roughly 18 to 100 years, lived in 20 to 25 United States geographic areas, and enrolled through a virtual design. In the prospective study, cohorts were assigned on the basis of participant-reported clinical history obtained from a screening survey and a study questionnaire. Exposed participants had been in contact, within 2 weeks of entering the study, with a person who had a PCR-confirmed or clinician-diagnosed case of COVID-19. In the prospective study, mobile phlebotomists collected whole blood, serum and a nasopharyngeal or oropharyngeal swab from each participant. Additional blood draws and questionnaires over an approximately two-month period could optionally be provided by prospective study participants. Blood samples from the prospective study were shipped frozen or at room temperature prior to DNA extraction.

Material for sequencing was PBMCs or T cells enriched from blood (not recorded which). This chain joins TRBV5-4 to TRBJ2-7; TRBD2 agrees with 8 junctional bases. The sequence was obtained from a woman aged 35 to 49 who had been exposed to COVID-19. At the DNA level, the sequence is TGTGCCAGCAGCTTGGGACTAGCGCAAACCTACGAGCAGTACTTC. Its translation is CASSLGLAQTYEQYF.